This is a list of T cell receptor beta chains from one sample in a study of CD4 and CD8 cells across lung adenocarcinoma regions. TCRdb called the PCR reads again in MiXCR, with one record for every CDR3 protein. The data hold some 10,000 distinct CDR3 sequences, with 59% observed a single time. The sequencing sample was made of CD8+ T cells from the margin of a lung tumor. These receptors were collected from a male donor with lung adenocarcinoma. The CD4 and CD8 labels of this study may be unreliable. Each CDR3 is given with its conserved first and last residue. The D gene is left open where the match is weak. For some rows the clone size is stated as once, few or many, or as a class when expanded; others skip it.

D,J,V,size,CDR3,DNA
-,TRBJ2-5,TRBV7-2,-,CASSRYGETQYF,TGTGCCAGCAGCCGGTACGGGGAGACCCAGTACTTC
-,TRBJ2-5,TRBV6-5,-,CASSYGSLVSGNEQYF,TGTGCCAGCAGTTACGGTTCACTAGTATCGGGCAATGAGCAGTACTTC
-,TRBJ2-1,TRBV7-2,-,CASPNEQFF,TGTGCCAGCCCCAATGAGCAGTTCTTC
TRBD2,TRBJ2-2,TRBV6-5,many,CASTLLAGGSNGELFF,TGTGCCAGCACCCTACTCGCGGGAGGGTCTAACGGGGAGCTGTTTTTT
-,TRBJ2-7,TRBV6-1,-,CASTRDLSYEQYF,TGTGCCAGCACCCGGGACCTCTCCTACGAGCAGTACTTC
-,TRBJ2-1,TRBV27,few,CASSVSNPKVNEQFF,TGTGCCAGCAGTGTCAGCAACCCAAAGGTAAATGAGCAGTTCTTC
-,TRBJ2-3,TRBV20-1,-,CSARDRFGGTDTQYF,TGCAGTGCTAGAGATCGGTTTGGGGGCACAGATACGCAGTATTTT
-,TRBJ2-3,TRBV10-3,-,CAGIGGCGEDTQYF,TGTGCGGGCATCGGGGGCTGTGGGGAAGATACGCAGTATTTC
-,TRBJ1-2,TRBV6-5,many,CASSLRGMDGYTF,TGTGCCAGCAGTTTAAGAGGGATGGATGGCTACACCTTC
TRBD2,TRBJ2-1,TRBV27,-,CASSFVGRAYNEQFF,TGTGCCAGCAGTTTTGTCGGGAGGGCCTACAATGAGCAGTTCTTC
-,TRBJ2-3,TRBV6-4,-,CASSDAGTWVGNTQYF,TGTGCCAGCAGTGACGCGGGGACATGGGTTGGAAACACTCAGTATTTC
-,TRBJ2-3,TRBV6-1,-,CASRGAGGGDEDTQYF,TGTGCCAGCAGGGGGGCCGGGGGAGGGGACGAGGATACCCAGTATTTC
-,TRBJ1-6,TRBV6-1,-,CASSLGQPDNSPLHF,TGTGCCAGCAGCCTTGGACAGCCTGATAATTCACCCCTCCACTTT
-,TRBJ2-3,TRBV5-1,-,CASSLLASQDTQYF,TGCGCCAGCAGCTTGCTGGCTAGCCAAGATACGCAGTATTTT
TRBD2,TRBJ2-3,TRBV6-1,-,CASANGGLAAETQYF,TGTGCCAGCGCCAACGGGGGACTAGCGGCAGAGACGCAGTATTTC
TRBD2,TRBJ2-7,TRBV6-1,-,CASRALAGGHHSEQYF,TGTGCCAGCAGAGCACTAGCGGGAGGACATCATAGTGAGCAGTACTTC
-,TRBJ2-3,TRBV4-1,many,CASSQDGQGGDTQYF,TGCGCCAGCAGCCAAGATGGGCAGGGGGGAGATACGCAGTATTTT
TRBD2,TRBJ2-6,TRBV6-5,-,CASSYDPGTSGVSRSGANVLTF,TGTGCCAGCAGTTACGACCCCGGGACTAGCGGGGTTAGCAGATCTGGGGCCAACGTCCTGACTTTC
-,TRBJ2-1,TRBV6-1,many,CASGDYEQFF,TGTGCCAGCGGGGACTATGAGCAGTTCTTC
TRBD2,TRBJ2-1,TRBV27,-,CASSFRLAGTYNEQFF,TGTGCCAGCAGTTTCCGACTAGCGGGAACCTACAATGAGCAGTTCTTC
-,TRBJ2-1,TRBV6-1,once,CASSKKMNNEQFF,TGTGCCAGCAGTAAAAAGATGAACAATGAGCAGTTCTTC
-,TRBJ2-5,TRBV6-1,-,CASSDYTGRGTQYF,TGTGCCAGCAGTGACTACACGGGGCGGGGGACCCAGTACTTC
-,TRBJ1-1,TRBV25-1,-,CASSGGADEAFF,TGTGCCAGCAGTGGAGGGGCCGATGAAGCTTTCTTT
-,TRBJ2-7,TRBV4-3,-,CASSQVGGYYEQYF,TGCGCCAGCAGCCAAGTCGGAGGGTACTACGAGCAGTACTTC
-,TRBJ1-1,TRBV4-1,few,CASSQRRDTEAFF,TGCGCCAGCAGCCAGCGCCGGGACACTGAAGCTTTCTTT
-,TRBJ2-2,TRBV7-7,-,CASSPSRGGELFF,TGTGCTAGCAGCCCCTCTCGGGGCGGGGAGCTGTTTTTT
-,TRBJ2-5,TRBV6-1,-,CASAHGGGETQYF,TGTGCCAGCGCCCACGGGGGTGGGGAGACCCAGTACTTC
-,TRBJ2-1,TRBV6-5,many,CASSSIGGPSYNEQFF,TGTGCCAGCAGTTCGATTGGGGGCCCCTCCTACAATGAGCAGTTCTTC
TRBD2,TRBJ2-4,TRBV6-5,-,CASRLAGAGNTQYF,TGTGCCAGCAGATTAGCGGGAGCGGGAAACACGCAGTACTTT
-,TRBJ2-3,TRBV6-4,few,CASSEGLVSDTQYF,TGTGCCAGCAGTGAGGGGCTAGTTTCGGATACGCAGTATTTT
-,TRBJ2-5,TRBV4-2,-,CASSRPGNQETQYF,TGTGCCAGCAGCCGCCCAGGGAACCAAGAGACCCAGTACTTC
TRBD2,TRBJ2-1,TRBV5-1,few,CASSLVASGAYNEQFF,TGCGCCAGCAGCTTGGTGGCTAGCGGGGCCTACAATGAGCAGTTCTTC
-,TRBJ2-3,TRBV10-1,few,CASKVRQDPDTQYF,TGCGCCAGCAAGGTCAGGCAAGACCCAGATACGCAGTATTTT
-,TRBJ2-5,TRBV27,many,CASSSRLGTQYF,TGTGCCAGCAGCTCGCGTTTAGGGACCCAGTACTTC
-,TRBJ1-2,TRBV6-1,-,CASTGLGDLNYGYTF,TGTGCCAGCACTGGGCTCGGGGATCTGAACTATGGCTACACCTTC
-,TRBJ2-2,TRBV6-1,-,CASSLRPDGTGALFF,TGTGCCAGCAGCCTACGGCCTGATGGGACCGGGGCGCTGTTTTTT
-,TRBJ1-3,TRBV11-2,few,CASSLEPGNTIYF,TGTGCCAGCAGCTTAGAACCGGGAAACACCATATATTTT
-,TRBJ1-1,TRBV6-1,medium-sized,CASSEYTKNTEAFF,TGTGCCAGCAGTGAATACACTAAGAACACTGAAGCTTTCTTT
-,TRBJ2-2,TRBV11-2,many,CASSLEPGATGELFF,TGTGCCAGCAGCTTAGAACCGGGAGCAACCGGGGAGCTGTTTTTT
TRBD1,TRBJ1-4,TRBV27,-,CASSLQGAREKLFF,TGTGCCAGCAGTTTACAGGGGGCTAGAGAAAAACTGTTTTTT
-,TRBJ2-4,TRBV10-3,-,CAAGLGGRGQNTQYF,TGTGCCGCGGGGCTCGGCGGCCGTGGCCAAAACACCCAGTACTTC
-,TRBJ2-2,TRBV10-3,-,CATRVGPYNEQFFGNTGELFF,-
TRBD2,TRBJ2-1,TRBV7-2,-,CASSLGAGVFEQFF,TGTGCCAGCAGCTTAGGTGCGGGAGTTTTTGAGCAGTTCTTC
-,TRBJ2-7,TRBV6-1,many,CASSEDPSSSYPREQYF,TGTGCCAGCAGTGAAGACCCCAGTTCTTCCTATCCCCGCGAGCAGTACTTC
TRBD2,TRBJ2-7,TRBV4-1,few,CASSQGGTRGYYEQYF,TGCGCCAGCAGCCAAGGGGGGACTAGGGGATACTACGAGCAGTACTTC
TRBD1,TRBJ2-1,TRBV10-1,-,CASSDGDRAYRQQFF,TGCGCCAGCAGTGACGGGGACAGGGCCTACCGCCAGCAGTTCTTC
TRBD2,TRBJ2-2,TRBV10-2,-,CASSGLAGTGELFF,TGCGCCAGCAGTGGGCTAGCGGGGACCGGGGAGCTGTTTTTT
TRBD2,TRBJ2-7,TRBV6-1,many,CASTGSGGRAREQYF,TGTGCCAGCACCGGGTCTGGCGGGAGGGCGAGGGAGCAGTACTTC
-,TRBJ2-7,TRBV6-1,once,CASSEPGLSHSYEQYF,TGTGCCAGCAGTGAACCAGGGCTAAGCCACTCCTACGAGCAGTACTTC
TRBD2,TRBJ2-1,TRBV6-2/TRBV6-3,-,CASSTNQRGGYNEQFF,TGTGCCAGCAGTACCAACCAGCGGGGGGGTTACAATGAGCAGTTCTTC
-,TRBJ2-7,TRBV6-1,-,CASSSPQGRHPYEQYF,TGTGCCAGCAGCTCCCCCCAGGGCCGGCACCCCTACGAGCAGTACTTC